There are many counts of the clone carrying this T cell receptor beta chain. TCRdb re-derived calls from the 5' RACE reads in MiXCR, one entry per CDR3 protein. The sample includes about 27,000 distinct CDR3 sequences, 4% to 5.5% of them seen just once. CDR1 LGHDT and CDR2 YNNKEL come from the germline V gene (reference sequence). The CDR3 is made up of 15 amino acids. Trimming at V came to 4 bases and at J to 0 bases, leaving 5 bases not matched to a gene. The sample comes from a study of early T cells in non-severe SARS-CoV-2 infection. The TCR comes from an adult who was a healthcare worker with PCR-confirmed SARS-CoV-2 infection or an uninfected control (not recorded which). The rearrangement uses TRBV3-1 and TRBJ1-1, with TRBD1 matching 7 bases. Sequenced input: whole blood. CDR3 nucleotides: TGTGCCAGCAGCCCAGGGACAGCGATGAACACTGAAGCTTTCTTT. The encoded protein is CASSPGTAMNTEAFF.